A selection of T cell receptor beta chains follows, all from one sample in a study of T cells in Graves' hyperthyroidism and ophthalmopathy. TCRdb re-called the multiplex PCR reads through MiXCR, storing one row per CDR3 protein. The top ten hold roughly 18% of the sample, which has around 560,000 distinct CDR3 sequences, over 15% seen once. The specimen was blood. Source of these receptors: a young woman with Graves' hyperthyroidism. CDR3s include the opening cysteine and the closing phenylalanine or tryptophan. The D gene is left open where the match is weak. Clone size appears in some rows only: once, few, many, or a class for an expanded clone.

DNA: TGCAGTGCGGAGGGGTCGAACGGCTACACCTTC
CDR3: CSAEGSNGYTF
D: .
V: TRBV20-1
J: TRBJ1-2
size: few

DNA: TGTGCCAGCAGCGTACGGGACAGGAAAAACATTCAGTACTTC
CDR3: CASSVRDRKNIQYF
D: TRBD1
V: TRBV7-2
J: TRBJ2-4
size: many

DNA: TGCGCCAGCATGAGCGGGAGGGTAGCCAAAAACATTCAGTACTTC
CDR3: CASMSGRVAKNIQYF
D: TRBD2
V: TRBV10-2
J: TRBJ2-4
size: .

DNA: TGTGCCAGCAGTGGACTAGCGGGCCTAGGGGGGGCCAACGTCCTGACTTTC
CDR3: CASSGLAGLGGANVLTF
D: TRBD2
V: TRBV28
J: TRBJ2-6
size: .

DNA: TGTGCCAGCACCGCCGCTAACTATGGCTACACCTTC
CDR3: CASTAANYGYTF
D: .
V: TRBV12-3/TRBV12-4
J: TRBJ1-2
size: many

DNA: TGCAGTGCTACCCCCGGGAGGCAAGAGACCCAGTACTTC
CDR3: CSATPGRQETQYF
D: TRBD2
V: TRBV20-1
J: TRBJ2-5
size: many

DNA: TGCAGTGCTAGAAGAACCGGGACAGGGAATTCACCCCTCCACTTT
CDR3: CSARRTGTGNSPLHF
D: TRBD1
V: TRBV20-1
J: TRBJ1-6
size: .

DNA: TGTGCCAGCAGCCGATATCCGGGTAGCGGGGGGGCCTGGTACGAGCAGTACTTC
CDR3: CASSRYPGSGGAWYEQYF
D: TRBD2
V: TRBV6-1
J: TRBJ2-7
size: .

DNA: TGTGCCAGCAGTTTAGCAATGGACGGCGGCTACACCTTC
CDR3: CASSLAMDGGYTF
D: .
V: TRBV28
J: TRBJ1-2
size: .

DNA: TGTGCCAGCAGTGCCGGGCCTCCCTTGGGGACTGAAGCTCTCTTT
CDR3: CASSAGPPLGTEALF
D: .
V: TRBV6-2/TRBV6-3
J: TRBJ1-1
size: once

DNA: TGTGCCATCAGTGACCCCGGTCGGGGCGACACGCAGTATTTT
CDR3: CAISDPGRGDTQYF
D: .
V: TRBV10-3
J: TRBJ2-3
size: .

DNA: TGTGCCAGCTCACCCGAGTTTAGCGAGCAGTACTTC
CDR3: CASSPEFSEQYF
D: .
V: TRBV18
J: TRBJ2-7
size: many

DNA: TGTGCCACCAGTGACCACAGGGGGAAGTACTATGGCTACACCTTC
CDR3: CATSDHRGKYYGYTF
D: TRBD1
V: TRBV24-1
J: TRBJ1-2
size: many

DNA: TGTGCCAGCAGCGGACTAGCGGCCAGAGGAGATACGCAGTATTTT
CDR3: CASSGLAARGDTQYF
D: TRBD2
V: TRBV7-9
J: TRBJ2-3
size: .

DNA: TGTGCCAGCAGTTTATCCCCTCCGGGACTAGCGGAAGAGACCCAGTACTTC
CDR3: CASSLSPPGLAEETQYF
D: TRBD2
V: TRBV28
J: TRBJ2-5
size: many

DNA: TGTGCCAGCAATCGTGGCACTGAAGCTTTCTTT
CDR3: CASNRGTEAFF
D: .
V: TRBV12-3/TRBV12-4
J: TRBJ1-1
size: many

DNA: TGTGCCAGCAGCAATCCGGGACTAGTCACCTACAATGAGCAGTTCTTC
CDR3: CASSNPGLVTYNEQFF
D: TRBD2
V: TRBV5-6
J: TRBJ2-1
size: many

DNA: TGTGCCAGCAGTCCACCGGACAGGGGGTTTAATTCACCCCTCCACTTT
CDR3: CASSPPDRGFNSPLHF
D: TRBD1
V: TRBV28
J: TRBJ1-6
size: .

DNA: TGCAGTGCTAGAGCGGGACAGGGGGCCGCGAATGAAAAACTGTTTTTT
CDR3: CSARAGQGAANEKLFF
D: TRBD1
V: TRBV20-1
J: TRBJ1-4
size: .

DNA: TGTGCCAGCAGTACAGATCGGACTAGCGGGGGAAGGGGCACAGATACGCAGTATTTT
CDR3: CASSTDRTSGGRGTDTQYF
D: TRBD2
V: TRBV11-2
J: TRBJ2-3
size: few

DNA: TGTACCAGCAGCGTAATCGGTGGCGGGGAGCTGTTTTTT
CDR3: CTSSVIGGGELFF
D: .
V: TRBV9
J: TRBJ2-2
size: .

DNA: TGTGCCAGCAGCTTAGACAGGGGGGTAGGGGATGAGCAGTTCTTC
CDR3: CASSLDRGVGDEQFF
D: TRBD1
V: TRBV11-1
J: TRBJ2-1
size: many

DNA: TGTGCCAGCAGCTATACAGGGGTGGGCAATCAGCCCCAGCATTTT
CDR3: CASSYTGVGNQPQHF
D: TRBD1
V: TRBV6-1
J: TRBJ1-5
size: many

DNA: TGTGCCAGCAGTACCTGGACTAGCGGGGGCACAGATACGCAGTATTTT
CDR3: CASSTWTSGGTDTQYF
D: TRBD2
V: TRBV27
J: TRBJ2-3
size: many

DNA: TGCAGTGCTAGTCCCTTAGCGGGGTTCACAGATACGCAGTATTTT
CDR3: CSASPLAGFTDTQYF
D: TRBD2
V: TRBV20-1
J: TRBJ2-3
size: .

DNA: TGTGCCAGCAGCTTACTGGGGACAGAGACCCAGTACTTC
CDR3: CASSLLGTETQYF
D: .
V: TRBV11-2
J: TRBJ2-5
size: few

DNA: TGTGCCAGCAGCCAAGGGACTAGCGGGACCAGGGAAGAGACCCAGTACTTC
CDR3: CASSQGTSGTREETQYF
D: TRBD2
V: TRBV3-1
J: TRBJ2-5
size: many

DNA: TGTGCCACCAAGGACAGGGGGAGGCAGCCCCAGCATTTT
CDR3: CATKDRGRQPQHF
D: TRBD1
V: TRBV6-1
J: TRBJ1-5
size: once

DNA: TGTGCCAGCAGCCTGACTAGCGGGGGGGCGTATGAGCAGTTCTTC
CDR3: CASSLTSGGAYEQFF
D: TRBD2
V: TRBV7-3
J: TRBJ2-1
size: .

DNA: TGTGCCAGCAGGGACGGCGGGAGAAGCACAGATACGCAGTATTTT
CDR3: CASRDGGRSTDTQYF
D: TRBD2
V: TRBV28
J: TRBJ2-3
size: .

DNA: TGTGCCAGCAGTTTTGGACCAACAGGGGAATCCTACAATGAGCAGTTCTTC
CDR3: CASSFGPTGESYNEQFF
D: TRBD1
V: TRBV12-3/TRBV12-4
J: TRBJ2-1
size: .

DNA: TGTGCCAGCAGAGCGGTGGGACAGGGAGGCTACGAGCAGTACTTC
CDR3: CASRAVGQGGYEQYF
D: TRBD1
V: TRBV6-2/TRBV6-3
J: TRBJ2-7
size: many

DNA: TGTGCCAGCAGTCCCCTCGAGAACACCGGGGAGCTGTTTTTT
CDR3: CASSPLENTGELFF
D: .
V: TRBV6-4
J: TRBJ2-2
size: few

DNA: TGTGCCAGTAGCAGGGCCTCCTATGGCTACACCTTC
CDR3: CASSRASYGYTF
D: .
V: TRBV19
J: TRBJ1-2
size: few

DNA: TGTGCCAGCAGCCCCTCTAGCGCCGGCGACTACGAGCAGTACTTC
CDR3: CASSPSSAGDYEQYF
D: .
V: TRBV7-9
J: TRBJ2-7
size: .

DNA: TGTGCCTCAAACGGGCAGGATCGTCGGGAGTTTTTT
CDR3: CASNGQDRREFF
D: .
V: TRBV10-3
J: TRBJ2-2
size: .

DNA: TGTGCCTGGAGTGCGGCTAGCGGGACGGTACCATCCTACAATGAGCAGTTCTTC
CDR3: CAWSAASGTVPSYNEQFF
D: TRBD2
V: TRBV30
J: TRBJ2-1
size: many

DNA: TGCAGCGTGGGAGGGTTCCCCACAGATACGCAGTATTTT
CDR3: CSVGGFPTDTQYF
D: TRBD2
V: TRBV29-1
J: TRBJ2-3
size: .

DNA: TGCGCCAGCAGCCAAGAGGAGGCACACCGGAATGGCTACACCTTC
CDR3: CASSQEEAHRNGYTF
D: .
V: TRBV4-1
J: TRBJ1-2
size: .

DNA: TGTGCCAGCAGTTCGTCCCCAGGGAATCAGCCCCAGCATTTT
CDR3: CASSSSPGNQPQHF
D: .
V: TRBV6-1
J: TRBJ1-5
size: many

DNA: TGTGCCAGCAGCTTAACCCCGGACAGCTTTTACAATGAGCAGTTCTTC
CDR3: CASSLTPDSFYNEQFF
D: .
V: TRBV7-3
J: TRBJ2-1
size: few

DNA: TGTGCCAGCAGTCCCAACCCGACAGGGTCGGGCGAGCAGTACTTC
CDR3: CASSPNPTGSGEQYF
D: TRBD1
V: TRBV6-1
J: TRBJ2-7
size: many